This T cell receptor beta chain was obtained from a study of T cells in Graves' hyperthyroidism and ophthalmopathy. The CDR3 is 15 amino acids. Per germline, CDR1 WSHSY and CDR2 SAAADI. After removal of 2 bases from V and 9 bases from J, the junction contained 7 bases not matched to a gene. This clonotype was detected a few times. From RNA transcripts, TCR beta CDR3 regions were amplified. An initial round of RT-PCR targeting the TCR CDR3 relied on the HTBI primer set. One entry per CDR3 protein, called by TCRdb with MiXCR from the multiplex PCR reads. The profile shows hundreds of thousands of distinct CDR3 sequences, roughly a sixth of them singletons.

Sequencing was done on a sample of blood. This TCR was sampled from a woman aged 40 to 55 with Graves' ophthalmopathy. The rearrangement uses TRBV10-2 and TRBJ2-1; 10 positions match TRBD2. The CDR3 sequence is CASSEVLAGEAEQFF. CDR3 nucleotide sequence: TGCGCCAGCAGTGAGGTCCTAGCGGGAGAGGCTGAGCAGTTCTTC.